This T cell receptor (beta chain) was recovered during a study of blood T cell repertoires in COVID-19 (TCRdb year 2020). Broadly, across the study: Samples from collaborators originated in the United States, Italy and Spain and spanned both the acute and convalescent phases of COVID-19. Sample metadata almost always included a de-identified subject ID, COVID-19 status, age in years and sex. The material from the prospective study consisted of cDNA or gDNA derived from T cells, B-cell-depleted T cells, or PBMCs. Deeply sampled blood TCRbeta repertoires from subjects exposed to, actively infected with, or recovered from COVID-19 were included in the dataset. The samples were drawn from the first 160 participants of the ongoing ImmuneRACE study and from under 1,500 subjects provided by 6 global collaborators. HLA class I and class II types, where available, came from metadata supplied by the sample provider rather than from assay-based typing. The repertoires were made available in a free public database intended to serve as a resource for research on the immune response to SARS-CoV-2.

TCRbeta CDR3 regions were amplified from genomic DNA using the immunoSEQ Assay, a bias-controlled multiplex PCR. The authors' analysis ran thus. Within the assay, amplification of reference gene primers was used to estimate how many nucleated cells each sample contained. Sequence reads were collapsed and filtered to measure the absolute abundance of every unique TCRbeta CDR3 rearrangement. For each sample, productive Simpson clonality was calculated by taking the square root of Simpson's diversity index across productive rearrangements. TCRdb carries this immuneACCESS record with in-frame sequences only. Its versions omit some clonotypes, under half of them owing to an unresolved V gene in the studies checked, with the rest unexplained. That table gives V, J and clone size, and the DNA gave D and trimming. Present in this sample are around 100,000 clones, about 85% of which were seen just once. The ten largest clones represent roughly 13% of the sample.

From its cysteine to its phenylalanine, the CDR3 spans 11 amino acids. Only CDR3 DNA remains: 33 bases, in frame from the first base. CDR1 and CDR2 are read off the germline V gene as SGHRS and YFSETQ. V and J lose 2 bases and 8 bases, and a span of 5 bases separates them. General study outcomes and caveats: Clinical and demographic metadata were provided uncurated, with the amount varying by source and participant.

Whole blood was collected in K2EDTA tubes by collaborating institutions according to the institutions' own protocols. For TCRbeta analysis, collaborators shipped samples as frozen whole blood, isolated PBMCs, or DNA extracted from either of those sample types. This clone was counted a single time. Its antigen target is currently unknown. Per-base qualities were not stored, and no clone one base away is much larger. The sequence links TRBV5-1 to TRBJ1-3; TRBD1 is a weak D gene call, 5 bases matching. Sample: peripheral blood. The sequence was collected from a man aged 45-60 years with active or convalescent COVID-19. The DNA reads TGCGCCAGCAGCTTAGGGGACACCATATATTTT. Translation gives CASSLGDTIYF. Here the CDR3 is joined to the reference TRBV5-1 and TRBJ1-3 genes, and the full variable domain is: KAGVTQTPRYLIKTRGQQVTLSCSPISGHRSVSWYQQTPGQGLQFLFEYFSETQRNKGNFPGRFSGRQFSNSRSEMNVSTLELGDSALYLCASSLGDTIYFGEGSWLTVV.